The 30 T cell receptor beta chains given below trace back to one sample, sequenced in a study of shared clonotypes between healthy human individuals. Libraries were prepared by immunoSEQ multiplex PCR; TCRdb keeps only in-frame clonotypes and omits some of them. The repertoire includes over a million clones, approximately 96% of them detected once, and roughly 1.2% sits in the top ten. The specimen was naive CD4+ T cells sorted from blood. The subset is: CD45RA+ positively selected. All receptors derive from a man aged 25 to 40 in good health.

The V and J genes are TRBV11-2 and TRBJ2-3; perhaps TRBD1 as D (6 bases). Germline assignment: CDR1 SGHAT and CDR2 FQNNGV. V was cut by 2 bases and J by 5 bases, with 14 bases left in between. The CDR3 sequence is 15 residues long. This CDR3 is CASSLNREILDTQYF. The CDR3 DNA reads TGTGCCAGCAGCTTAAACAGGGAGATTTTAGATACGCAGTATTTT. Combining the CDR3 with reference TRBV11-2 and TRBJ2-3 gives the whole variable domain EAGVAQSPRYKIIEKRQSVAFWCNPISGHATLYWYQQILGQGPKLLIQFQNNGVVDDSQLPKDRFSAERLKGVDSTLKIQPAKLEDSAVYLCASSLNREILDTQYFGPGTRLTVL.

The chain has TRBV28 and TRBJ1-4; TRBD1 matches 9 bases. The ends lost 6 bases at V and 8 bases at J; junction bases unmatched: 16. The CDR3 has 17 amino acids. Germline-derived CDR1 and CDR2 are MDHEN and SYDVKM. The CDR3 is CASSLSLGTGRLEKLFF. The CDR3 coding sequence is TGTGCCAGCAGCCTTAGCTTAGGGACAGGGCGTCTGGAAAAACTGTTTTTT.

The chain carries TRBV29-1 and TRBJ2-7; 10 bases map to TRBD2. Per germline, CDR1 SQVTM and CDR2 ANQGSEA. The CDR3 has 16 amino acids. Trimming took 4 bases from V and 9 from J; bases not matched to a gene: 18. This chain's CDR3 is CSVASGRADHADGQYF. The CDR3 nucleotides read TGCAGCGTTGCGAGCGGGAGGGCAGACCACGCTGATGGGCAGTACTTC.

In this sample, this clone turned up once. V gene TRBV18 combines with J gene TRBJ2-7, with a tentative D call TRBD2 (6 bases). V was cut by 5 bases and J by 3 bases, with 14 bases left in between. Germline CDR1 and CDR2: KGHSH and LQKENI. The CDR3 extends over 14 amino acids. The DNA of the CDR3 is TGTGCCAGCTCAAACCGGAGGGAAGTCTACGAGCAGTACTTC. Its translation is CASSNRREVYEQYF.

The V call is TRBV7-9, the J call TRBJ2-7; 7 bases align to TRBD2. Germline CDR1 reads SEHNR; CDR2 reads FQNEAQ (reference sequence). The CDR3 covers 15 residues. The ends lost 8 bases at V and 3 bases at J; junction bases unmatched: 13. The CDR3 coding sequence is TGTGCCAGCGGGACCGAGCGGGATCGGAACTACGAGCAGTACTTC. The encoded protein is CASGTERDRNYEQYF.

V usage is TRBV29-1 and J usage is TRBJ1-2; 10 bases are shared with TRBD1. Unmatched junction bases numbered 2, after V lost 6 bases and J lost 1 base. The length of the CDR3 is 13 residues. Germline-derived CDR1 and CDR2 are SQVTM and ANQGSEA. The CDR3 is CSVGQGINYGYTF. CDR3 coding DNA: TGCAGCGTGGGACAGGGGATTAACTATGGCTACACCTTC.

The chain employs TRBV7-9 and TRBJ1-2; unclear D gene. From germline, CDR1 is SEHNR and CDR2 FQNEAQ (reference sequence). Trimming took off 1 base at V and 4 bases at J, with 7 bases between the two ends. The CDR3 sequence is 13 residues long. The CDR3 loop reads CASSLVKPYGYTF. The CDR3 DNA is TGTGCCAGCAGCTTAGTCAAGCCCTATGGCTACACCTTC.

The DNA of the CDR3 is TGCAGCGTCTACACTGGGCGGCAGGGGACGGGCTACACCTTC. Translating it yields CSVYTGRQGTGYTF. This chain connects TRBV29-1 to TRBJ1-2; D may be TRBD1 (6 bases). This CDR3 spans 14 amino acids. V was trimmed by 6 bases and J by 8 bases, leaving 22 bases between them. Germline-derived CDR1 and CDR2 are SQVTM and ANQGSEA.

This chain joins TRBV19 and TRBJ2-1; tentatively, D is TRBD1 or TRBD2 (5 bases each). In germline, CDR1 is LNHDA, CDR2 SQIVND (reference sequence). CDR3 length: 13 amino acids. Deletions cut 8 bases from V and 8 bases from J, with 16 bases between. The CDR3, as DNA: TGTGCCAGTGGGACCTTAGTTTTCTATGAGCAGTTCTTC. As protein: CASGTLVFYEQFF.

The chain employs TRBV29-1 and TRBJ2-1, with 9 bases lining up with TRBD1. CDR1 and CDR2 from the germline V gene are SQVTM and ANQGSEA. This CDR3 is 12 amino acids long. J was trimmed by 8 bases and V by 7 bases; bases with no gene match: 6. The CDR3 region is CSAEQGADEQFF. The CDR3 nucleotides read TGCAGCGCAGAACAGGGGGCGGATGAGCAGTTCTTC.

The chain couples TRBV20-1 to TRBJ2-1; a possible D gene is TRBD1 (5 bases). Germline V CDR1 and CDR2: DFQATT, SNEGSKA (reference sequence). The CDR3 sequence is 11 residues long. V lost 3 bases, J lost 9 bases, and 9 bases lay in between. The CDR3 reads CSASLGAEQFF. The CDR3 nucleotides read TGCAGTGCTAGCCTAGGGGCTGAGCAGTTCTTC.

The CDR3 coding sequence is TGTGCCACCAGCAGAGTTCGGGAGGGCCTTTTAGATACGCAGTATTTT. Translated: CATSRVREGLLDTQYF. The chain uses TRBV15 and TRBJ2-3; 8 nucleotides align to TRBD2. Germline V gene data show CDR1 as LNHNV and CDR2 as YYDKDF (reference sequence). The CDR3 is made up of 16 amino acids. Germline trimming cut 1 base from V and 5 bases from J; bases unmatched to any gene: 8.

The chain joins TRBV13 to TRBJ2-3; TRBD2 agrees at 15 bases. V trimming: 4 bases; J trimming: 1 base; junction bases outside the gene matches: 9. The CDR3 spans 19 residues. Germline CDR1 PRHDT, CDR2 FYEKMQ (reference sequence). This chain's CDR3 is CASSWTSGRASTRTDTQYF. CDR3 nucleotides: TGTGCCAGCAGCTGGACTAGCGGGAGGGCCTCTACCCGCACAGATACGCAGTATTTT.

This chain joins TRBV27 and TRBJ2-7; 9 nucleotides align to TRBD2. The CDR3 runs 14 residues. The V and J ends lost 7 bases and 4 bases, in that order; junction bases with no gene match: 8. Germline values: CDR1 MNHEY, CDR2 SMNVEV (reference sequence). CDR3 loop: CASKIFSGSYEQYF. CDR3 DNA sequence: TGTGCCAGCAAAATCTTTAGCGGGAGTTACGAGCAGTACTTC.

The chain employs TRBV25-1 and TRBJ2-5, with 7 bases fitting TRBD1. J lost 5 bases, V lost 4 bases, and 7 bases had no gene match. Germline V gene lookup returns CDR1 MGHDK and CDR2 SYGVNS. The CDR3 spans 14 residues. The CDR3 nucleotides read TGTGCCAGCAGTGCCTTGACAGGGCTCGAGACCCAGTACTTC. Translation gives CASSALTGLETQYF.

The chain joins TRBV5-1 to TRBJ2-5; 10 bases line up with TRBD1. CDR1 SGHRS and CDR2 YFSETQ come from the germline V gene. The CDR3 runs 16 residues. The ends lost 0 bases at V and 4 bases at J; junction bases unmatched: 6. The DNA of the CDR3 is TGCGCCAGCAGCTTGGGACAGGGGGCTTTCCGAGAGACCCAGTACTTC. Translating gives CASSLGQGAFRETQYF. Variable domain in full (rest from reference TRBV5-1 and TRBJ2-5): KAGVTQTPRYLIKTRGQQVTLSCSPISGHRSVSWYQQTPGQGLQFLFEYFSETQRNKGNFPGRFSGRQFSNSRSEMNVSTLELGDSALYLCASSLGQGAFRETQYFGPGTRLLVL.

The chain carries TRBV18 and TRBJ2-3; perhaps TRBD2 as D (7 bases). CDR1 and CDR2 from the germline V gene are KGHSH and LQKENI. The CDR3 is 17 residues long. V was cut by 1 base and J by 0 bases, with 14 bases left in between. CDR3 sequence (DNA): TGTGCCAGCTCACCACTACCTCGGGGGGCTAGCACAGATACGCAGTATTTT. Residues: CASSPLPRGASTDTQYF.

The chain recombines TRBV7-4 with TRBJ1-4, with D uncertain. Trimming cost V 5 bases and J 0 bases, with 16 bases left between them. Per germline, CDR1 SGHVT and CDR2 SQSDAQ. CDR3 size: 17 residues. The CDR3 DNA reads TGTGCCAGCAGCCCGGTGGCACTACATGCAACTAATGAAAAACTGTTTTTT. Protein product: CASSPVALHATNEKLFF.

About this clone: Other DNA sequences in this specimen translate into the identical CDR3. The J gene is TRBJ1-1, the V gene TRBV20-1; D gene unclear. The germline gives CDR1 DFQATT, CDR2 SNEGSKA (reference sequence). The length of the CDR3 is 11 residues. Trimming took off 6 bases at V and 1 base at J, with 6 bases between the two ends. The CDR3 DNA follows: TGCAGTGCCGCGGGGAACACTGAAGCTTTCTTT. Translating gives CSAAGNTEAFF.

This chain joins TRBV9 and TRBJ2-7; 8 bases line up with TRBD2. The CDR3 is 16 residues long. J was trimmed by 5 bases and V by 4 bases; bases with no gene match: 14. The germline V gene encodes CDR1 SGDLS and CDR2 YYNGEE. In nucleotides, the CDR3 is TGTGCCAGCAGCCCATCACCTGGACTAGCTGTCGACGAGCAGTACTTC. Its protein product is CASSPSPGLAVDEQYF. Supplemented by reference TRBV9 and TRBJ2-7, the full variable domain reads DSGVTQTPKHLITATGQRVTLRCSPRSGDLSVYWYQQSLDQGLQFLIQYYNGEERAKGNILERFSAQQFPDLHSELNLSSLELGDSALYFCASSPSPGLAVDEQYFGPGTRLTVT.

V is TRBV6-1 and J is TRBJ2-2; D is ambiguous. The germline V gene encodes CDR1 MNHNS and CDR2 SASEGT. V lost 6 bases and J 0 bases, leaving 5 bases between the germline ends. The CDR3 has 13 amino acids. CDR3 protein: CASRYANTGELFF. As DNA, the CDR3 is TGTGCCAGCAGATACGCGAACACCGGGGAGCTGTTTTTT.

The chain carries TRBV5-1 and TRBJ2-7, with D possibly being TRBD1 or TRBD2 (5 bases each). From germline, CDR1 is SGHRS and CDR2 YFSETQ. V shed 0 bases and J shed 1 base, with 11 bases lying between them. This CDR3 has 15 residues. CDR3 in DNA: TGCGCCAGCAGCTTGGGAGGGGCTGGGTCCTACGAGCAGTACTTC. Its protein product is CASSLGGAGSYEQYF.

This CDR3 reads CASSLVRGQKKETQYF. CDR3 nucleotides: TGTGCCAGCAGCTTGGTTAGGGGACAGAAAAAAGAGACCCAGTACTTC. The V gene is TRBV5-6, the J gene TRBJ2-5; 7 positions agree with TRBD1. The V segment lost 0 bases and the J segment 3 bases; nucleotides outside the gene matches: 8. The CDR3 length is 16 residues. Germline lookup yields CDR1 SGHDT and CDR2 YYEEEE.

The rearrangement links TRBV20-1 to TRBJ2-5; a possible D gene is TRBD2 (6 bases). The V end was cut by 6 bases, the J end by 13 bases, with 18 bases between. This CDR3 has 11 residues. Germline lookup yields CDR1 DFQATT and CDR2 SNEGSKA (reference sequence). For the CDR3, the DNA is TGCAGTGCCAGCACCGGGACTGGCAGGTACTTC. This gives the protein CSASTGTGRYF.

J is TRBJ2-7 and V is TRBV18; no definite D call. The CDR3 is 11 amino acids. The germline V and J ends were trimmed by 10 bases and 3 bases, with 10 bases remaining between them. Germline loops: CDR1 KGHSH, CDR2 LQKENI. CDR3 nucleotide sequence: TGTGCCACCTCGGACGGCTACGAGCAGTACTTC. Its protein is CATSDGYEQYF.

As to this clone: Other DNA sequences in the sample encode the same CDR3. The CDR3 region is CASSSTGVGANVLTF. CDR3 nucleotide sequence: TGTGCCAGCAGCTCGACAGGGGTTGGGGCCAACGTCCTGACTTTC. This chain links TRBV28 with TRBJ2-6; 8 positions agree with TRBD1. CDR3 length equals 15 residues. Germline V gene sequence: CDR1 MDHEN, CDR2 SYDVKM. After removal of 6 bases from V and 3 bases from J, the junction contained 4 bases not matched to a gene.

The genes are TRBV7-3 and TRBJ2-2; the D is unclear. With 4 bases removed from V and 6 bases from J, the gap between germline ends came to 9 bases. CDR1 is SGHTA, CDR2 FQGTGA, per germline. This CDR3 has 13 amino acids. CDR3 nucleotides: TGTGCCAGCAGCTCGATGGTGGCCGGGGAGCTGTTTTTT. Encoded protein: CASSSMVAGELFF.

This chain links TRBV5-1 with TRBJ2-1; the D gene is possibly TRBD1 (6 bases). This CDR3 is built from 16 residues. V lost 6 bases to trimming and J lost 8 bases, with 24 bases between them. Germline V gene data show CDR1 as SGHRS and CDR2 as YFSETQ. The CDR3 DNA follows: TGCGCCAGCACGCCCCAAAGGGCAGGGGCCGCCCATGAGCAGTTCTTC. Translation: CASTPQRAGAAHEQFF.

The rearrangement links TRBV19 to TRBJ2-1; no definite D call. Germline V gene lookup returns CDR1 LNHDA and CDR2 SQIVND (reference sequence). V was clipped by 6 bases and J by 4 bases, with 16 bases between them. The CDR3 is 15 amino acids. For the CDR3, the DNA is TGTGCCAGTAGCTCACGATCGAAAGAGTACAATGAGCAGTTCTTC. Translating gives CASSSRSKEYNEQFF. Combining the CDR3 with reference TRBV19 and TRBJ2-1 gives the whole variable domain DGGITQSPKYLFRKEGQNVTLSCEQNLNHDAMYWYRQDPGQGLRLIYYSQIVNDFQKGDIAEGYSVSREKKESFPLTVTSAQKNPTAFYLCASSSRSKEYNEQFFGPGTRLTVL.

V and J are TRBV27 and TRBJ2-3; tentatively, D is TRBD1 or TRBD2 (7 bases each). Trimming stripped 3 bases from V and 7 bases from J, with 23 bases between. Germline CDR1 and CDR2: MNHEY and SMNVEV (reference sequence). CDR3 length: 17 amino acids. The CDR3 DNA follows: TGTGCCAGCAGTTTTCAGGGGGGGCTAGAGAGAGGATATACGCAGTATTTT. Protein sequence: CASSFQGGLERGYTQYF.